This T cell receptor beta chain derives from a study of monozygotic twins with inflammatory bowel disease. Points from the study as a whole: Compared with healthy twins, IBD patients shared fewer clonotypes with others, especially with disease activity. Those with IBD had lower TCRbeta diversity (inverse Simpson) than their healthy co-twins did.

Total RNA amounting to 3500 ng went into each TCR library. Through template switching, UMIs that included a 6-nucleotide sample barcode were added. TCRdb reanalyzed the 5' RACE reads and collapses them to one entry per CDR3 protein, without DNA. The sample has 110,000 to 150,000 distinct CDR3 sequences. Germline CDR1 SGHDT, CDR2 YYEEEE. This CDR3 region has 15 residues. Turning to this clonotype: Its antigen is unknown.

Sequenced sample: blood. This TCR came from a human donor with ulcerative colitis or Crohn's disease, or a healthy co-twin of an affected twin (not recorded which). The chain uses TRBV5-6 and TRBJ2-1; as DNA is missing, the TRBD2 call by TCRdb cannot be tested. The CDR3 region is CASSLGIAGYNEQFF.